Below are 9 T cell receptor beta chains sequenced from a single sample in a study of blood T cell repertoires in COVID-19. Clones were read by immunoSEQ multiplex PCR, and TCRdb kept only the in-frame ones, dropping some. The sample holds 200,000 to 250,000 clones, approximately 81% seen once. Sequencing input: peripheral blood. The origin of the receptors is an elderly woman with acute or convalescent COVID-19.

The chain recombines TRBV10-3 with TRBJ1-6, with D unresolved. V lost 6 bases to trimming and J lost 7 bases, with 13 bases between them. Germline V gives CDR1 ENHRY, CDR2 SYGVKD. The length of the CDR3 is 14 residues. The CDR3 DNA follows: TGTGCCATCAGCGCCGCGGGCTTGAATTCACCCCTCCACTTT. Protein product: CAISAAGLNSPLHF.

This clone showed up just once. This chain joins TRBV2 and TRBJ1-2; D is perhaps TRBD1 (6 bases). Trimming cost V 6 bases and J 6 bases, with 17 bases left between them. Germline CDR1 and CDR2: SNHLY and FYNNEI. The CDR3 covers 14 residues. This CDR3 is CASSLIQGSNGYTF. The CDR3 region has the DNA TGTGCCAGCAGCCTCATACAGGGTAGTAATGGCTACACCTTC.

This clone is a singleton in its sample. The rearrangement joins TRBV28 to TRBJ1-6, with TRBD1 matching 7 bases. V lost 0 bases and J lost 6; bases outside the gene matches: 8. Germline V gene sequence: CDR1 MDHEN, CDR2 SYDVKM. The CDR3 is made up of 17 amino acids. For the CDR3, the DNA is TGTGCCAGCAGTTTATGGAGAGTGGGACAGTTTAATTCACCCCTCCACTTT. Its translation: CASSLWRVGQFNSPLHF.

J is TRBJ2-2 and V is TRBV30; tentatively, D is TRBD2 (5 bases). Trimming shortened V by 3 bases and J by 1 base, and 9 bases separated the two germline ends. Germline-derived CDR1 and CDR2 are GTSNPN and SVGIG (reference sequence). The CDR3 extends over 14 amino acids. The CDR3 sequence is CAWSPGMNTGELFF. For the CDR3, the DNA is TGTGCCTGGAGCCCGGGGATGAACACCGGGGAGCTGTTTTTT.

V gene TRBV11-2 combines with J gene TRBJ2-1; 7 bases are a match to TRBD1. This CDR3 region has 16 residues. Trimming at V came to 5 bases and at J to 5 bases, leaving 12 bases not matched to a gene. The germline CDR1 and CDR2 sequences are SGHAT and FQNNGV. CDR3 sequence reads: CASSPGKGQLNNEQFF. In DNA, the CDR3 is TGTGCCAGCAGCCCAGGTAAGGGACAGCTAAACAATGAGCAGTTCTTC.

This clone was observed a handful of times. This chain connects TRBV4-1 to TRBJ2-1; 13 nucleotides agree with TRBD2. This CDR3 region has 17 residues. Looked up from germline, CDR1 is MGHRA and CDR2 is YSYEKL. With 4 bases clipped from V and 6 bases from J, the junction kept 9 bases outside the gene matches. The CDR3 region is CASSRTLLAGGLNEQFF. The CDR3 nucleotides are TGCGCCAGCAGCCGGACTTTACTAGCGGGGGGGCTCAATGAGCAGTTCTTC.

This chain joins TRBV10-3 and TRBJ2-3, with 9 nucleotides matching TRBD2. J lost 0 bases, V lost 8 bases, and 3 bases had no gene match. CDR1 ENHRY and CDR2 SYGVKD come from the germline V gene. The CDR3 length is 14 residues. CDR3 bases: TGTGCCATCCGACTAGCGGAAAGCACAGATACGCAGTATTTT. It is translated as CAIRLAESTDTQYF.

J is TRBJ1-1 and V is TRBV9; no clear D gene. Trimming pared 0 bases from V and 6 bases from J, leaving 12 bases between. CDR1 is SGDLS, CDR2 YYNGEE, per germline. This CDR3 is built from 14 residues. CDR3 loop: CASSVGALSAEAFF. The DNA for the CDR3 is TGTGCCAGCAGCGTAGGAGCCCTAAGTGCTGAAGCTTTCTTT.

The chain carries TRBV28 and TRBJ1-2; TRBD1 matches 8 bases. Looked up from germline, CDR1 is MDHEN and CDR2 is SYDVKM. This CDR3 has 16 residues. V trimming: 4 bases; J trimming: 0 bases; junction bases outside the gene matches: 7. CDR3 loop: CASSSGTGLTNYGYTF. DNA for the CDR3: TGTGCCAGCAGTTCCGGGACAGGTTTAACTAACTATGGCTACACCTTC.